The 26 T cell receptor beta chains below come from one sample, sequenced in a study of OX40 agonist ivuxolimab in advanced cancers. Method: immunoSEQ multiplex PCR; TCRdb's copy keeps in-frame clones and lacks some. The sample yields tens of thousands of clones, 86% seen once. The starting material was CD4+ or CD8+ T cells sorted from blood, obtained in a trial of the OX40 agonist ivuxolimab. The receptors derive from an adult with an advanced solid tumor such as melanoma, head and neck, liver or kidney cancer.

CDR3 amino acids: CASSRSSLGSEGELFF. The DNA of the CDR3 is TGTGCCAGCAGCCGTAGTTCATTGGGGTCTGAGGGGGAGCTGTTTTTT. The chain links TRBV7-8 to TRBJ2-2; no firm D call. Germline loops: CDR1 SGHVS, CDR2 FQNEAQ. Trimming shortened V by 5 bases and J by 8 bases, and 21 bases separated the two germline ends. This CDR3 comprises 16 residues.

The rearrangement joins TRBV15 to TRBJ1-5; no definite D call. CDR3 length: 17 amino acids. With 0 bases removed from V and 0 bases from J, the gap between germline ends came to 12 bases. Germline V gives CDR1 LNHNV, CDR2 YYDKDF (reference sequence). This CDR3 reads CATSRDFESNSNQPQHF. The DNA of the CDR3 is TGTGCCACCAGCAGAGATTTCGAGTCAAATAGCAATCAGCCCCAGCATTTT.

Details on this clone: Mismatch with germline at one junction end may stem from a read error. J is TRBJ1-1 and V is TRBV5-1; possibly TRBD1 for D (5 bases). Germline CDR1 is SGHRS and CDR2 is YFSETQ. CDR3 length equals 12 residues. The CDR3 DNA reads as TGCGCCAGCAGCTTGCAGGGTACTGAGGCTTTCTTT. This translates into CASSLQGTEAFF.

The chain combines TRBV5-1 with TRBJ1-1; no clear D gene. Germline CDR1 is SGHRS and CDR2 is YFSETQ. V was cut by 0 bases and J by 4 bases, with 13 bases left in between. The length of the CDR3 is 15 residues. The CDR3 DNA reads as TGCGCCAGCAGCTTGGGTTCAGGCCCCCCCACTGAAGCTTTCTTT. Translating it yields CASSLGSGPPTEAFF. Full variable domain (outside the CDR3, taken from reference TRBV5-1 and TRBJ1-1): KAGVTQTPRYLIKTRGQQVTLSCSPISGHRSVSWYQQTPGQGLQFLFEYFSETQRNKGNFPGRFSGRQFSNSRSEMNVSTLELGDSALYLCASSLGSGPPTEAFFGQGTRLTVV.

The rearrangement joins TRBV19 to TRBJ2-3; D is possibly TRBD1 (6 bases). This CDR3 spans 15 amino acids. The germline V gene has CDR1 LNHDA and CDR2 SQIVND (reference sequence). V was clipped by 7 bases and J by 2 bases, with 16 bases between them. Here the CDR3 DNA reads TGTGCCAGTACCCGGACAGCTATTAACACAGATACGCAGTATTTT. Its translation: CASTRTAINTDTQYF.

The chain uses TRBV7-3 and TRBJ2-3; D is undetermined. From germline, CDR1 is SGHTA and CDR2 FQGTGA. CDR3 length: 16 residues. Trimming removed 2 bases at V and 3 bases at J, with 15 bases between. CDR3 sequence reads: CASSLSPSRPTDTQYF. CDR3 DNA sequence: TGTGCCAGCAGCTTATCTCCGTCAAGACCGACAGATACGCAGTATTTT.

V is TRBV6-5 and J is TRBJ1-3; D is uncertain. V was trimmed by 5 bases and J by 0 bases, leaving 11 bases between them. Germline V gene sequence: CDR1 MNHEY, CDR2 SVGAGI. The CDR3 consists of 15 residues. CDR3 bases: TGTGCCAGCAGTCTGGGTCTTTTCTCTGGAAACACCATATATTTT. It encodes CASSLGLFSGNTIYF.

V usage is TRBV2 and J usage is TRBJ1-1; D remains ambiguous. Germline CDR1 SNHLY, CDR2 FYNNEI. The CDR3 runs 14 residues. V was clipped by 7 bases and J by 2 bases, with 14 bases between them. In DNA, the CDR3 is TGTGCCAGCACTACCAATGGAGCAAACACTGAAGCTTTCTTT. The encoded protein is CASTTNGANTEAFF.

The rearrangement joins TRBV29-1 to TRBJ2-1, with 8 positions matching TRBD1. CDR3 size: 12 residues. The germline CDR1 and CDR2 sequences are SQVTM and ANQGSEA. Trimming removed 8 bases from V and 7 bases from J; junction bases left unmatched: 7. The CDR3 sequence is CSPRTGWNEQFF. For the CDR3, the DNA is TGCAGCCCTAGGACAGGGTGGAATGAGCAGTTCTTC.

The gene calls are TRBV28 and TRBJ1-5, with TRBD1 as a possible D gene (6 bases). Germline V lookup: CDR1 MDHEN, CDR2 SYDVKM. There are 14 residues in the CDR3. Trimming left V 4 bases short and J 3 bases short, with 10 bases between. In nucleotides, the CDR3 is TGTGCCAGCAGTTCGGGACAAGACAATCAGCCCCAGCATTTT. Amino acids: CASSSGQDNQPQHF. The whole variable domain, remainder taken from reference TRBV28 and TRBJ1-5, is DVKVTQSSRYLVKRTGEKVFLECVQDMDHENMFWYRQDPGLGLRLIYFSYDVKMKEKGDIPEGYSVSREKKERFSLILESASTNQTSMYLCASSSGQDNQPQHFGDGTRLSIL.

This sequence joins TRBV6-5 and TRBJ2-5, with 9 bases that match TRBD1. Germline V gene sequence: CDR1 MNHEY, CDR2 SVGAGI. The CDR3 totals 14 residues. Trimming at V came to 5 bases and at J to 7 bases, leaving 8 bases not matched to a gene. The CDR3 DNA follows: TGTGCCAGCAGTCACCGGGACAGGGAATTGACCCAGTACTTC. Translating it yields CASSHRDRELTQYF.

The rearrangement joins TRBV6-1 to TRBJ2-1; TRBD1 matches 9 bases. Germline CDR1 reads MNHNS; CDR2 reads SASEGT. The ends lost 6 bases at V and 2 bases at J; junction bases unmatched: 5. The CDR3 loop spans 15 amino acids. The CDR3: CASRPGQGPYNEQFF. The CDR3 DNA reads TGTGCCAGCAGACCTGGACAGGGGCCCTACAATGAGCAGTTCTTC.

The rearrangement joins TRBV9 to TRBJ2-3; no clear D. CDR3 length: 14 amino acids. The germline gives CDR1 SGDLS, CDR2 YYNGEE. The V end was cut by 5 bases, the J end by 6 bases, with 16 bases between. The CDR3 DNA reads TGTGCCAGCAGTTCTGGATACTTTAGGGATACGCAGTATTTT. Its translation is CASSSGYFRDTQYF.

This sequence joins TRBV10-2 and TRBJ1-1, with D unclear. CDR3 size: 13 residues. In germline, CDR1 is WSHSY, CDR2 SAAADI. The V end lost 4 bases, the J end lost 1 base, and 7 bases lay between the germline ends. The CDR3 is CASSGAGNTEAFF. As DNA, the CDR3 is TGCGCCAGCAGTGGTGCAGGGAACACTGAAGCTTTCTTT.

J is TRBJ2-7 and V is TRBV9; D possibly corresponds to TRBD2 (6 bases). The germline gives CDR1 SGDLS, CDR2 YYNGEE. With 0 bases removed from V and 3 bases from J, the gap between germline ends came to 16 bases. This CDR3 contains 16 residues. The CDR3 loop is CASSVDPGSGIYEQYF. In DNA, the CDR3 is TGTGCCAGCAGCGTAGATCCCGGGAGTGGGATCTACGAGCAGTACTTC.

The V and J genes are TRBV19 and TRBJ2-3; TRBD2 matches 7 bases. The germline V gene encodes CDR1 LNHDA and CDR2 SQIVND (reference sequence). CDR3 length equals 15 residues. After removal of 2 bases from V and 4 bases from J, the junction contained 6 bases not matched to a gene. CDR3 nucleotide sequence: TGTGCCAGTAGTATATGGGGCGGGAGCCCAGATACGCAGTATTTT. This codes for CASSIWGGSPDTQYF.

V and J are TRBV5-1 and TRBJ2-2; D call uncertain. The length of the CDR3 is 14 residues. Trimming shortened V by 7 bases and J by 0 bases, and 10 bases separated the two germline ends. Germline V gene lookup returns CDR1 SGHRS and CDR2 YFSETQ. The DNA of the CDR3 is TGCGCCAGCGGCACTTCGACGAACACCGGGGAGCTGTTTTTT. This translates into CASGTSTNTGELFF.

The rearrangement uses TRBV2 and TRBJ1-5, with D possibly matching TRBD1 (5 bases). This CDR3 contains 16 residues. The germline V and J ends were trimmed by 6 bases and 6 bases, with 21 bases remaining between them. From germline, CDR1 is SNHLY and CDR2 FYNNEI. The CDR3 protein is CASSGGSFGLSQPQHF. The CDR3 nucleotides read TGTGCCAGCAGCGGGGGTAGTTTTGGGCTCAGTCAGCCCCAGCATTTT.

The CDR3 spells CASSSWTSDSNEQFF. CDR3 nucleotides: TGTGCCAGCAGCTCGTGGACTAGCGACTCGAATGAGCAGTTCTTC. J is TRBJ2-1 and V is TRBV7-9; the match to TRBD2 covers 9 bases. The germline gives CDR1 SEHNR, CDR2 FQNEAQ (reference sequence). The J segment lost 7 bases and the V segment lost 4 bases, leaving 8 bases of the junction unmatched. The CDR3 has 15 residues.

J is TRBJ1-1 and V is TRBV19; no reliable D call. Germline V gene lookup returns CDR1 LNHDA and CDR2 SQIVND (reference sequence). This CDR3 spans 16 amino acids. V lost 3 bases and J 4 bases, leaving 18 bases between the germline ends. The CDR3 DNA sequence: TGTGCCAGTAGTATTCGGCAGGAGCTACAAATCACTGAAGCTTTCTTT. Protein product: CASSIRQELQITEAFF.

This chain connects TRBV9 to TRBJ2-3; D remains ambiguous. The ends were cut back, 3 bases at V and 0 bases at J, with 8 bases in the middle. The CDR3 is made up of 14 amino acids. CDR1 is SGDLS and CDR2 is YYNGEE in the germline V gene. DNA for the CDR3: TGTGCCAGCAGCGGTCGGACCAGCACAGATACGCAGTATTTT. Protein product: CASSGRTSTDTQYF. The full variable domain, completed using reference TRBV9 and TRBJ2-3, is DSGVTQTPKHLITATGQRVTLRCSPRSGDLSVYWYQQSLDQGLQFLIQYYNGEERAKGNILERFSAQQFPDLHSELNLSSLELGDSALYFCASSGRTSTDTQYFGPGTRLTVL.

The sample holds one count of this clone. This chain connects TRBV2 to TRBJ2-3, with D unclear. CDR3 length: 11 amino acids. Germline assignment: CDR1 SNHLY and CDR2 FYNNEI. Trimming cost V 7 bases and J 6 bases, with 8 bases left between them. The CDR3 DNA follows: TGTGCCAGCATCAAATCTGATACGCAGTATTTT. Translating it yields CASIKSDTQYF.

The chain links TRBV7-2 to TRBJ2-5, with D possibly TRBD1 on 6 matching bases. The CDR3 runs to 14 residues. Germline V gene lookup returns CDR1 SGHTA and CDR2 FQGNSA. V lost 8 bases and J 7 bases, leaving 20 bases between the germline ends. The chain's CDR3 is CASQQEQGVGTQYF. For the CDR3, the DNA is TGTGCCAGCCAGCAAGAACAGGGAGTAGGGACCCAGTACTTC.

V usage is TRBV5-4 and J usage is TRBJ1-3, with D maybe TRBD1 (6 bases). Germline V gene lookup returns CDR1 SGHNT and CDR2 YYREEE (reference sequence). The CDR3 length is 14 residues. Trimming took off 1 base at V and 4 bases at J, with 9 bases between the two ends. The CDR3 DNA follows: TGTGCCAGCAGCTTGCAGGGGCCCGGAAACACCATATATTTT. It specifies CASSLQGPGNTIYF. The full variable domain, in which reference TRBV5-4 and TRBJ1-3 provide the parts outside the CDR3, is ETGVTQSPTHLIKTRGQQVTLRCSSQSGHNTVSWYQQALGQGPQFIFQYYREEENGRGNFPPRFSGLQFPNYSSELNVNALELDDSALYLCASSLQGPGNTIYFGEGSWLTVV.

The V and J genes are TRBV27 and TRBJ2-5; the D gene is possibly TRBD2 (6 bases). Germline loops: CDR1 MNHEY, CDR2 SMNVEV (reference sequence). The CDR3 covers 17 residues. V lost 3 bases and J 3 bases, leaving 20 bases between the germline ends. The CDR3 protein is CASSLAGLPFKKETQYF. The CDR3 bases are TGTGCCAGCAGTTTGGCGGGGCTCCCTTTCAAAAAAGAGACCCAGTACTTC.

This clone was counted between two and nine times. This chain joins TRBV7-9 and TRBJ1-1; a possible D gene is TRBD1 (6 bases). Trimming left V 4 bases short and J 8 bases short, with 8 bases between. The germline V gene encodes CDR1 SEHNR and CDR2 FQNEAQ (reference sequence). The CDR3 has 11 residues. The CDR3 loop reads CASSSDREAFF. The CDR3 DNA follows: TGTGCCAGCAGCTCCGACAGGGAAGCTTTCTTT.